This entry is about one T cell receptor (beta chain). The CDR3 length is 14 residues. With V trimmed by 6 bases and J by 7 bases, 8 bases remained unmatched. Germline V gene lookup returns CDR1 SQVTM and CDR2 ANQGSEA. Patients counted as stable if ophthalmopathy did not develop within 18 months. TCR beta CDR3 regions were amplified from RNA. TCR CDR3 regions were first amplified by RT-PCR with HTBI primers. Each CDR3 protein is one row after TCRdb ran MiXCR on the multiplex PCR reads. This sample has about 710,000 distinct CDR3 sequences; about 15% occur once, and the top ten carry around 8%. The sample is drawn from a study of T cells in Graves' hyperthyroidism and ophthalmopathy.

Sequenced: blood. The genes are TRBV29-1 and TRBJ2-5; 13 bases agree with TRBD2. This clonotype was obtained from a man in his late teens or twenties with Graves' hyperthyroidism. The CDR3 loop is CSVIGTSGKGTQYF. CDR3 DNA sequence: TGCAGCGTAATCGGGACTAGCGGGAAAGGGACCCAGTACTTC.